The rows below give T cell receptor beta chains drawn from one sample of a study of blood T cell repertoires in COVID-19. The repertoire was sequenced with immunoSEQ multiplex PCR; TCRdb's copy has only in-frame clones and lacks some. Altogether 70,000 to 90,000 clones are present, roughly 80% being singletons, with the ten largest covering roughly 10%. The sequencing input was peripheral blood. Source of these receptors: a human donor in a cohort sampled during active COVID-19. Both conserved end residues are part of each CDR3. Fields, in order: D gene, V gene, CDR3 protein. A D gene is named only where the DNA matches it firmly.

NA | TRBV12-3/TRBV12-4 | CASSLGADTEAFF
NA | TRBV28 | CASSLQGWGNQPQHF
NA | TRBV5-1 | CASKAEWGLPYEQYF
NA | TRBV6-5 | CASRLEEVSYEQYF
TRBD2 | TRBV18 | CASSPGLAANNEQFF
NA | TRBV2 | CASSVPMAPSQDEQFF
TRBD1 | TRBV11-2 | CASSSGTVPYEQYF
TRBD2 | TRBV28 | CASIRPGTSGGNEQFF
NA | TRBV24-1 | CATSDWQVNQPQHF
TRBD1 | TRBV11-2 | CASSRDRTYYGYTF
NA | TRBV5-4 | CASSSYLGRAGSPLHF
TRBD2 | TRBV2 | CASSVGGGAGETQYF
TRBD2 | TRBV2 | CASSDKLAGSAGELFF
NA | TRBV5-4 | CASSLQGGTDTQYF
TRBD1 | TRBV30 | CAWGTGGRGNTIYF
TRBD1 | TRBV7-9 | CASSLEQGVAFF